This T cell receptor beta chain was sequenced for a study of T and B cells in COVID-19 patients. Overall study: COVID-19 patients gave peripheral blood either during active infection or after recovery.

Blood genomic DNA input for TRB amplification was about 220-500 ng. BIOMED2 TRB-A/B primer pools were used in multiplex TRB PCR. TCRdb reanalysed the multiplex PCR reads using MiXCR and keeps one entry per CDR3 protein. The repertoire holds some 1,000 distinct CDR3 sequences, less than 25% seen once, with 68% in the top ten. Germline CDR1 reads MNHNY; CDR2 reads SVGAGI (reference sequence). V was clipped by 0 bases and J by 9 bases, with 6 bases between them. This CDR3 comprises 12 residues. General study points: Few blood samples existed from mildly ill patients during symptoms or early in severe cases.

By its share, this clonotype is medium-sized (0.01 to 0.1%). The antigen remains undetermined. The chain couples TRBV6-6 to TRBJ2-1; no definite D call. Material: blood. The origin of this receptor is a human donor with active COVID-19. The donor label of this sample is uncertain. CDR3 sequence reads: CASSYSRGEQFF. CDR3 bases: TGTGCCAGCAGTTACTCGAGAGGTGAGCAGTTCTTC.